The source of this T cell receptor beta chain is a study of sequential checkpoint blockade in melanoma. Clones were read by immunoSEQ multiplex PCR, and TCRdb kept only the in-frame ones, dropping some. The table lists some 20,000 clones, 65% to 85% of them singletons. Specified treatment: randomized to nivolumab then ipilimumab (arm A) or the reverse (arm B). This CDR3 contains 18 residues. Trimming removed 6 bases from V and 2 bases from J; junction bases left unmatched: 12. The germline V gene has CDR1 MNHEY and CDR2 SMNVEV (reference sequence). This clone was recorded once. The sample was CD8+ T cells sorted from blood (inferred from file names), taken from a patient given nivolumab and ipilimumab in sequence. The source of this sequence is a human donor with melanoma. This chain joins TRBV27 and TRBJ2-2; TRBD2 agrees at 10 bases. The CDR3 spells CASSFGEIAGGNTGELFF. The CDR3 nucleotides are TGTGCCAGCAGCTTTGGTGAAATAGCGGGGGGTAACACCGGGGAGCTGTTTTTT.